This TCR beta chain derives from a study of cytomegalovirus exposure and HLA in healthy donors. As for this clone: Its specificity is not known.

In the PCR, 60 Vbeta and 13 Jbeta primers were used. Using immunoSEQ multiplex PCR, the repertoire was profiled, and TCRdb retains in-frame clones only, with some absent. The sample holds some 150,000 clones, roughly 70% seen once. Findings and caveats of the study: Several top significant clusters appeared, in a later analysis, to be linked to common viral pathogens. The authors excluded some V segments, including TRBV6-2 and TRBV6-3, as indistinguishable.

CDR3 length: 16 residues. Germline lookup yields CDR1 MNHEY and CDR2 SMNVEV (reference sequence). With 4 bases removed from V and 4 bases from J, the gap between germline ends came to 19 bases. The receptor comes from a woman aged 30 to 39 in good health and CMV-seronegative. The sample consisted of PBMCs. V and J are TRBV27 and TRBJ1-2, with D unclear. As DNA, the CDR3 is TGTGCCAGCAGTTCCGCGAGGCCCCCCCGACCCTATGGCTACACCTTC. Its translation: CASSSARPPRPYGYTF.